The 24 T cell receptor beta chains below were found in one sample sequenced in a study of shared clonotypes between healthy human individuals. Assay used: immunoSEQ multiplex PCR; TCRdb lists only in-frame clones, some missing. The sample holds roughly 640,000 clones, around 74% seen once. The sample was memory CD4+ T cells sorted from blood. Regarding subset: CD45RA-negative fraction. The source of these receptors is a woman in her thirties in good health.

This sequence joins TRBV2 and TRBJ1-2; 9 bases match TRBD1. This CDR3 contains 13 residues. With V trimmed by 4 bases and J by 8 bases, 5 bases remained unmatched. Germline CDR1 is SNHLY and CDR2 is FYNNEI. The CDR3 here is CASSGTGVFGYTF. CDR3 nucleotide sequence: TGTGCCAGCAGTGGGACAGGGGTTTTCGGCTACACCTTC.

J is TRBJ2-5 and V is TRBV27; TRBD1 matches at 7 bases. CDR1 MNHEY and CDR2 SMNVEV come from the germline V gene (reference sequence). J was trimmed by 5 bases and V by 6 bases; bases with no gene match: 12. This CDR3 has 15 residues. The CDR3 nucleotides are TGTGCCAGCAGCTCAAAGGGACAGCCGAGGGAGACCCAGTACTTC. It specifies CASSSKGQPRETQYF.

V is TRBV6-5 and J is TRBJ2-1; D gene unclear. The CDR3 has 12 residues. From germline, CDR1 is MNHEY and CDR2 SVGAGI. The V end lost 4 bases, the J end lost 9 bases, and 10 bases lay between the germline ends. The CDR3, as DNA: TGTGCCAGCAGTTCCCTAGGGCGTGAGCAGTTCTTC. Translation gives CASSSLGREQFF.

V usage is TRBV28 and J usage is TRBJ1-2; no clear D. The CDR3 totals 12 residues. In germline, CDR1 is MDHEN, CDR2 SYDVKM. Trimming took 6 bases from V and 8 from J, leaving 13 bases between them. Here the CDR3 reads CASSLLTQGYTF. The CDR3 DNA sequence: TGTGCCAGCAGCTTGCTGACTCAAGGCTACACCTTC.

The chain carries TRBV7-8 and TRBJ2-3, with 8 positions matching TRBD2. The CDR3 has 15 amino acids. Per the germline V gene, CDR1 is SGHVS and CDR2 is FQNEAQ. Trimming cost V 5 bases and J 4 bases; bases outside gene matches: 8. Here the CDR3 reads CASSLRREGPDTQYF. The CDR3 DNA is TGTGCCAGCAGCCTTCGACGGGAGGGACCAGATACGCAGTATTTT.

This sequence joins TRBV9 and TRBJ2-2; TRBD1 is a possible D gene (6 bases). CDR1 and CDR2 (germline): SGDLS, YYNGEE. Trimming removed 0 bases from V and 2 bases from J, with 11 bases in between. This CDR3 comprises 16 residues. This chain's CDR3 is CASSVGRGSNTGELFF. The CDR3 DNA reads as TGTGCCAGCAGCGTAGGCAGGGGCAGCAACACCGGGGAGCTGTTTTTT.

V is TRBV5-1 and J is TRBJ1-1; D is unresolved. Trimming shortened V by 1 base and J by 4 bases, and 11 bases separated the two germline ends. This CDR3 contains 14 residues. Germline V gene sequence: CDR1 SGHRS, CDR2 YFSETQ. The CDR3 nucleotides are TGCGCCAGCAGCTTGAATGGGGAAGGCACTGAAGCTTTCTTT. It yields the protein CASSLNGEGTEAFF.

The J gene is TRBJ2-5, the V gene TRBV7-8, with D perhaps being TRBD1 or TRBD2 (5 bases each). The V and J ends lost 1 base and 5 bases respectively, with 14 bases between them. CDR3 length: 15 residues. Germline CDR1 and CDR2: SGHVS and FQNEAQ. CDR3 region: CASSLGGLMGETQYF. DNA for the CDR3: TGTGCCAGCAGCTTAGGGGGGTTAATGGGGGAGACCCAGTACTTC. The variable domain in full, completed from reference TRBV7-8 and TRBJ2-5, reads GAGVSQSPRYKVAKRGQDVALRCDPISGHVSLFWYQQALGQGPEFLTYFQNEAQLDKSGLPSDRFFAERPEGSVSTLKIQRTQQEDSAVYLCASSLGGLMGETQYFGPGTRLLVL.

The rearrangement joins TRBV9 to TRBJ2-7; D ambiguous. The CDR3 sequence is 13 residues long. Per the germline V gene, CDR1 is SGDLS and CDR2 is YYNGEE. The V gene lost 4 bases and the J gene lost 6 bases, with 14 bases spanning the gap. CDR3 coding DNA: TGTGCCAGCAGCCCAGATGTGGGTTCCGAGCAGTACTTC. As protein: CASSPDVGSEQYF.

The chain uses TRBV6-6 and TRBJ1-5; D remains unclear. Trimming pared 4 bases from V and 5 bases from J, leaving 12 bases between. Germline V gene sequence: CDR1 MNHNY, CDR2 SVGAGI (reference sequence). The CDR3 runs 14 residues. CDR3 nucleotides: TGTGCCAGCAGTTTCTCACATCGGTATCAGCCCCAGCATTTT. This sequence encodes CASSFSHRYQPQHF.

This clone was detected only a few times. The CDR3 nucleotides are TGTGCCAGTAGTATCATAGGTGTTGGGGAGAACACCGGGGAGCTGTTTTTT. Residues: CASSIIGVGENTGELFF. V gene TRBV19 combines with J gene TRBJ2-2; no clear D gene. This CDR3 comprises 17 residues. Looked up from germline, CDR1 is LNHDA and CDR2 is SQIVND (reference sequence). Trimming removed 3 bases at V and 1 base at J, with 15 bases between.

V is TRBV5-1 and J is TRBJ2-3; 8 bases line up with TRBD1. V was pared by 0 bases and J by 4 bases, with 4 bases of the junction left unmatched. The CDR3 has 15 amino acids. Germline V CDR1 and CDR2: SGHRS, YFSETQ. CDR3 DNA: TGCGCCAGCAGCTTGGCTCCAGGGGGCGCAGATACGCAGTATTTT. This gives the protein CASSLAPGGADTQYF. The whole variable domain, filled in from reference TRBV5-1 and TRBJ2-3, reads KAGVTQTPRYLIKTRGQQVTLSCSPISGHRSVSWYQQTPGQGLQFLFEYFSETQRNKGNFPGRFSGRQFSNSRSEMNVSTLELGDSALYLCASSLAPGGADTQYFGPGTRLTVL.

CDR3 nucleotide sequence: TGTGCCAGCAGTTCAAACCTCCTTACAGGGCACACTGGAAACACCATATATTTT. Its protein is CASSSNLLTGHTGNTIYF. The chain recombines TRBV27 with TRBJ1-3, with D perhaps TRBD1 (6 bases). The CDR3 runs to 18 residues. Trimming shortened V by 4 bases and J by 2 bases, and 21 bases separated the two germline ends. The germline CDR1 and CDR2 sequences are MNHEY and SMNVEV (reference sequence).

This chain joins TRBV2 and TRBJ1-4; TRBD1 matches 9 bases. There are 14 residues in the CDR3. Germline V gene sequence: CDR1 SNHLY, CDR2 FYNNEI. Trimming at V came to 5 bases and at J to 7 bases, leaving 5 bases not matched to a gene. The CDR3 DNA sequence: TGTGCCAGCAGTTTGGACAGGGGAAGTGAAAAACTGTTTTTT. It translates to CASSLDRGSEKLFF. Full variable domain (outside the CDR3, taken from reference TRBV2 and TRBJ1-4): EPEVTQTPSHQVTQMGQEVILRCVPISNHLYFYWYRQILGQKVEFLVSFYNNEISEKSEIFDDQFSVERPDGSNFTLKIRSTKLEDSAMYFCASSLDRGSEKLFFGSGTQLSVL.

This clone has a count of ten or more. The V call is TRBV18, the J call TRBJ2-7; no reliable D call. V was pared by 5 bases and J by 0 bases, with 5 bases between. The CDR3 is 12 residues long. CDR1 is KGHSH and CDR2 is LQKENI in the germline V gene. CDR3 DNA: TGTGCCAGCTCAGCGAACTCCTACGAGCAGTACTTC. Protein product: CASSANSYEQYF.

This chain connects TRBV27 to TRBJ1-5; D is ambiguous. V was clipped by 2 bases and J by 6 bases, with 11 bases between them. The CDR3 totals 14 residues. Per germline, CDR1 MNHEY and CDR2 SMNVEV (reference sequence). CDR3 sequence reads: CASSLHPVGQPQHF. CDR3 bases: TGTGCCAGCAGTTTACATCCAGTTGGTCAGCCCCAGCATTTT.

Turning to this clone: A far larger clone is off by one base, so a read error is likely. This CDR3 is also generated by other DNA sequences in the sample. V gene TRBV4-2 combines with J gene TRBJ2-2; 8 bases fit TRBD2. V dropped 0 bases and J dropped 5; count of bases not matched to a gene: 2. This CDR3 contains 15 residues. Germline CDR1 reads LGHNA; CDR2 reads YNFKEQ. CDR3 bases: TGTGCCAGCAGCCAAGAAGGCGGGAGGACCGGGGAGCTGTTTTTT. It specifies CASSQEGGRTGELFF.

The V and J genes are TRBV10-2 and TRBJ1-2; a weak D match, TRBD1 (6 bases). Trimming shortened V by 3 bases and J by 2 bases, and 7 bases separated the two germline ends. There are 13 residues in the CDR3. The germline gives CDR1 WSHSY, CDR2 SAAADI. Here the CDR3 DNA reads TGCGCCAGCAGTGATACAGGGAACTATGGCTACACCTTC. Translating it yields CASSDTGNYGYTF.

The chain employs TRBV7-7 and TRBJ2-1; maybe TRBD2 (5 bases). The CDR3 loop spans 13 amino acids. Germline assignment: CDR1 SSHAT and CDR2 FNYEAQ (reference sequence). V was trimmed by 4 bases and J by 10 bases, leaving 14 bases between them. This CDR3 reads CASSSSRVTEQFF. The CDR3, as DNA: TGTGCCAGCAGCTCTAGCCGAGTGACCGAGCAGTTCTTC.

The rearrangement links TRBV21-1 to TRBJ2-7; no DNA check was done on the table's D call, TRBD1. TRBV21-1 has pseudogene status. The length of the CDR3 is 17 residues. The CDR3 region has the DNA TGTGCCAGCAGCAAAGCCCAACAGGGTTTACTTGCCTACGAGCAGTACTTC. It specifies CASSKAQQGLLAYEQYF.

The gene calls are TRBV28 and TRBJ1-2, with D unclear. There are 12 residues in the CDR3. Germline CDR1 is MDHEN and CDR2 is SYDVKM. V lost 5 bases, J lost 8 bases, and 12 bases lay in between. CDR3 residues: CASSPPPGGYTF. The CDR3 bases are TGTGCCAGCAGTCCGCCCCCCGGGGGCTACACCTTC.

The chain uses TRBV5-1 and TRBJ2-3; 9 nucleotides line up with TRBD2. CDR3 size: 18 residues. Trimming cost V 4 bases and J 1 base; bases outside gene matches: 13. The germline CDR1 and CDR2 sequences are SGHRS and YFSETQ. The DNA of the CDR3 is TGCGCCAGCAGCGAGGTCCATAGCGGGAGTGGGGGCACAGATACGCAGTATTTT. Protein product: CASSEVHSGSGGTDTQYF.

The gene calls are TRBV19 and TRBJ1-5, with a tentative D call TRBD1 (6 bases). This CDR3 has 19 amino acids. Between the trimmed V and J ends, which lost 0 bases and 1 base, there was a span of 19 bases. Per the germline V gene, CDR1 is LNHDA and CDR2 is SQIVND (reference sequence). This chain's CDR3 is CASSIEYGGRRASNQPQHF. In DNA, the CDR3 is TGTGCCAGTAGTATAGAATACGGGGGGCGTCGTGCGAGCAATCAGCCCCAGCATTTT.

This chain connects TRBV5-1 to TRBJ2-3; D unresolved. CDR3 size: 13 residues. Between the trimmed V and J ends, which lost 4 bases and 5 bases, there was a span of 11 bases. Germline V lookup: CDR1 SGHRS, CDR2 YFSETQ. Here the CDR3 DNA reads TGCGCCAGCAGCGACTTTGACAAAGATACGCAGTATTTT. This codes for CASSDFDKDTQYF.